The source of this T cell receptor (beta chain) is a study of cytotoxic CD8 clonotypes in ibrutinib-treated CLL. Across the study: After a median about 13 months on treatment (6 to 36), response samples were drawn.

The length of the CDR3 is 15 residues. Trimming cost V 4 bases and J 3 bases, with 12 bases left between them. From germline, CDR1 is KGHSH and CDR2 LQKENI. Sequencing used immunoSEQ multiplex PCR; TCRdb keeps in-frame clones, though not all of them. This table holds 200,000 to 250,000 clones, 70% found once. The chain joins TRBV18 to TRBJ1-4; a possible D gene is TRBD1 (5 bases). Material: PBMCs, obtained after 12 months of ibrutinib treatment. The receptor's source is a human donor with chronic lymphocytic leukemia. This CDR3 is CASSQDLGANEKLFF. The DNA for the CDR3 is TGTGCCAGCTCACAGGATCTGGGGGCTAATGAAAAACTGTTTTTT.